The TCR beta chain described here comes from a study of CD8 T cells in ankylosing spondylitis. Each CDR3 protein gets one entry after TCRdb re-called the 5' RACE reads with MiXCR. The table includes roughly 250,000 distinct CDR3 sequences, roughly 8.6% detected once. This clonotype occurred many times. One junction end does not reproduce the germline sequence, and a read error may be involved. This receptor was taken from a male donor with ankylosing spondylitis or in good health (not recorded which). Sample: blood, either unsorted or a sorted T cell fraction (not recorded which).

CDR3 loop: CASSLEREGAYNEQFF. In DNA, the CDR3 is TGTGCTAGCAGCTTAGAGCGGGAAGGCGCGTACAATGAGCAGTTCTTC. This chain uses TRBV7-7 with TRBJ2-1; 7 nucleotides align to TRBD2. The germline V gene has CDR1 SSHAT and CDR2 FNYEAQ (reference sequence). CDR3 length: 16 residues.